This TCR beta chain emerged from a study of control samples from healthy donors and cancer patients. Germline CDR1 SGHRS, CDR2 YFSETQ. Trimming removed 1 base from V and 1 base from J, with 12 bases in between. The CDR3 spans 15 residues. The table came from immunoSEQ multiplex PCR; TCRdb's copy has only in-frame clones and leaves some out. The sample contains about 150,000 clones, 80% to 95% of which appear only once. The sample was blood. The sequence was obtained from a man between 18 and 35 years old in good health. This chain links TRBV5-1 with TRBJ2-7, with D unclear. The CDR3 reads CASSLKSYSSYEQYF. CDR3 in DNA: TGCGCCAGCAGCTTGAAGTCCTATTCTTCCTACGAGCAGTACTTC.